This record covers a single TCR beta chain. The antigen is unknown. This record belongs to a study of shared clonotypes between healthy human individuals. Regarding the study as a whole: It was expected that sequencing depth would affect clonotype sharing among donors.

TCRdb's table, derived via immunoSEQ multiplex PCR, lists solely in-frame clones and lacks some. The sample shows 2 million to 2.5 million clones, 85% to 95% of them seen only once. Both subsets, CD45RA+ naive and CD45RA-negative memory, were split from the CD4+ cells. There are 15 residues in the CDR3. CDR1 is SGHTA, CDR2 FQGNSA, per germline. Trimming took off 5 bases at V and 10 bases at J, with 18 bases between the two ends. The sequence came from a man between 18 and 35 years old in good health. This rearrangement joins TRBV7-2 to TRBJ1-6, with unresolved D. Sequences were obtained from naive CD4+ T cells sorted from blood. Subset indicated: CD45RA+ positively selected. CDR3 residues: CASSRLDATGSPLHF. CDR3 DNA sequence: TGTGCCAGCAGCCGACTGGACGCGACGGGGTCACCCCTCCACTTT.